These T cell receptor beta chains were read from a single sample in a study of cytomegalovirus exposure and HLA in healthy donors. Assay used: immunoSEQ multiplex PCR; TCRdb lists only in-frame clones, some missing. Of about 180,000 clones listed, around 85% are singletons. Sequenced: PBMCs. The receptors originated from a man in his late teens or twenties in good health and CMV-seropositive. Each CDR3 is given without its conserved first and last residue. Fields, in order: D gene, V gene, CDR3 protein. The D gene is left open where the match is weak.

d_call: .
v_call: TRBV30
cdr3_aa: AWSVLGGRFNEQF

d_call: .
v_call: TRBV5-1
cdr3_aa: ASSLRTDGNTEAF

d_call: .
v_call: TRBV9
cdr3_aa: ASSPDQTGVYGYT

d_call: TRBD1
v_call: TRBV11-1
cdr3_aa: ASSPTGTYGYT

d_call: .
v_call: TRBV30
cdr3_aa: AWSRGNPYEQY

d_call: .
v_call: TRBV28
cdr3_aa: ASSYLSLGETQY

d_call: .
v_call: TRBV4-1
cdr3_aa: ASSQVGGLGRSGVNIQY

d_call: .
v_call: TRBV29-1
cdr3_aa: SVVPGDYEQY

d_call: TRBD1
v_call: TRBV27
cdr3_aa: ASSLHGRGTDTGELF

d_call: .
v_call: TRBV18
cdr3_aa: ASSPTARRTDTQY

d_call: TRBD2
v_call: TRBV2
cdr3_aa: ASQGLAGEGKY

d_call: .
v_call: TRBV2
cdr3_aa: ASSPRGGGVRLTPQH

d_call: TRBD1
v_call: TRBV27
cdr3_aa: ASSPGTGWGGYT

d_call: .
v_call: TRBV5-1
cdr3_aa: ASSPYGQGNYGYT

d_call: .
v_call: TRBV10-3
cdr3_aa: AISEPLGGGTYGYT

d_call: .
v_call: TRBV19
cdr3_aa: ASTQGGGAGGNQPQH

d_call: TRBD1
v_call: TRBV5-1
cdr3_aa: ASSLATGFEAF

d_call: TRBD2
v_call: TRBV27
cdr3_aa: ASSPVAGAASYEQY

d_call: .
v_call: TRBV4-1
cdr3_aa: ASKEGSDSYEQY

d_call: TRBD1
v_call: TRBV6-1
cdr3_aa: ASTRTGGGGDTQY

d_call: TRBD1
v_call: TRBV27
cdr3_aa: ASSLTGNRAGELF

d_call: .
v_call: TRBV28
cdr3_aa: ASSSGRDRETQY

d_call: TRBD2
v_call: TRBV9
cdr3_aa: ASSVSGGLTYEQY

d_call: TRBD1
v_call: TRBV7-3
cdr3_aa: ASSLMKGADTQY

d_call: .
v_call: TRBV6-6
cdr3_aa: ASGAVGFNEKLF

d_call: TRBD2
v_call: TRBV27
cdr3_aa: ASSFGGRLEQY

d_call: .
v_call: TRBV4-1
cdr3_aa: ASSQEAGRAQPQH

d_call: .
v_call: TRBV28
cdr3_aa: ASSLSGTYEQY

d_call: .
v_call: TRBV9
cdr3_aa: ASSVSSGVTDTQY

d_call: TRBD1
v_call: TRBV6-5
cdr3_aa: ASSYRGQGYTDTQY

d_call: .
v_call: TRBV5-1
cdr3_aa: ASSLGGTNTGELF

d_call: TRBD2
v_call: TRBV28
cdr3_aa: ASSLGSEAGADTQY

d_call: .
v_call: TRBV2
cdr3_aa: ASSLAGSAGELF

d_call: .
v_call: TRBV12-5
cdr3_aa: ASGPPDREAF

d_call: .
v_call: TRBV6-6
cdr3_aa: ASSPEAHQPQH

d_call: .
v_call: TRBV1
cdr3_aa: TSSPPGGRVYNEQF

d_call: TRBD1
v_call: TRBV29-1
cdr3_aa: SVVWAGGGNQPQH

d_call: .
v_call: TRBV7-2
cdr3_aa: ASSDMQTDTQY

d_call: TRBD1
v_call: TRBV9
cdr3_aa: ASSGSQRPRDRVSNGYT

d_call: .
v_call: TRBV15
cdr3_aa: ATSRDSVRRPQH

d_call: TRBD1
v_call: TRBV11-3
cdr3_aa: ASSLGGQTIQETQY

d_call: TRBD2
v_call: TRBV7-6
cdr3_aa: ASSLSTSAVTDTQY

d_call: .
v_call: TRBV27
cdr3_aa: ASSPQGWSGYT

d_call: TRBD1
v_call: TRBV9
cdr3_aa: ASSVTGGFSYGYT

d_call: TRBD2
v_call: TRBV28
cdr3_aa: AGGRGLAMDEQY

d_call: .
v_call: TRBV2
cdr3_aa: ASRMRYSPNYGYT

d_call: .
v_call: TRBV5-8
cdr3_aa: ASSLGTSSGNTIY

d_call: .
v_call: TRBV2
cdr3_aa: ASSGAGVTEAF

d_call: TRBD1
v_call: TRBV18
cdr3_aa: ASSPPGGATGELF

d_call: TRBD1
v_call: TRBV7-9
cdr3_aa: ASSPPGGDEKLF

d_call: .
v_call: TRBV7-9
cdr3_aa: ASSSSTTPGETQY

d_call: TRBD1
v_call: TRBV5-6
cdr3_aa: ASSSGTGGTIY